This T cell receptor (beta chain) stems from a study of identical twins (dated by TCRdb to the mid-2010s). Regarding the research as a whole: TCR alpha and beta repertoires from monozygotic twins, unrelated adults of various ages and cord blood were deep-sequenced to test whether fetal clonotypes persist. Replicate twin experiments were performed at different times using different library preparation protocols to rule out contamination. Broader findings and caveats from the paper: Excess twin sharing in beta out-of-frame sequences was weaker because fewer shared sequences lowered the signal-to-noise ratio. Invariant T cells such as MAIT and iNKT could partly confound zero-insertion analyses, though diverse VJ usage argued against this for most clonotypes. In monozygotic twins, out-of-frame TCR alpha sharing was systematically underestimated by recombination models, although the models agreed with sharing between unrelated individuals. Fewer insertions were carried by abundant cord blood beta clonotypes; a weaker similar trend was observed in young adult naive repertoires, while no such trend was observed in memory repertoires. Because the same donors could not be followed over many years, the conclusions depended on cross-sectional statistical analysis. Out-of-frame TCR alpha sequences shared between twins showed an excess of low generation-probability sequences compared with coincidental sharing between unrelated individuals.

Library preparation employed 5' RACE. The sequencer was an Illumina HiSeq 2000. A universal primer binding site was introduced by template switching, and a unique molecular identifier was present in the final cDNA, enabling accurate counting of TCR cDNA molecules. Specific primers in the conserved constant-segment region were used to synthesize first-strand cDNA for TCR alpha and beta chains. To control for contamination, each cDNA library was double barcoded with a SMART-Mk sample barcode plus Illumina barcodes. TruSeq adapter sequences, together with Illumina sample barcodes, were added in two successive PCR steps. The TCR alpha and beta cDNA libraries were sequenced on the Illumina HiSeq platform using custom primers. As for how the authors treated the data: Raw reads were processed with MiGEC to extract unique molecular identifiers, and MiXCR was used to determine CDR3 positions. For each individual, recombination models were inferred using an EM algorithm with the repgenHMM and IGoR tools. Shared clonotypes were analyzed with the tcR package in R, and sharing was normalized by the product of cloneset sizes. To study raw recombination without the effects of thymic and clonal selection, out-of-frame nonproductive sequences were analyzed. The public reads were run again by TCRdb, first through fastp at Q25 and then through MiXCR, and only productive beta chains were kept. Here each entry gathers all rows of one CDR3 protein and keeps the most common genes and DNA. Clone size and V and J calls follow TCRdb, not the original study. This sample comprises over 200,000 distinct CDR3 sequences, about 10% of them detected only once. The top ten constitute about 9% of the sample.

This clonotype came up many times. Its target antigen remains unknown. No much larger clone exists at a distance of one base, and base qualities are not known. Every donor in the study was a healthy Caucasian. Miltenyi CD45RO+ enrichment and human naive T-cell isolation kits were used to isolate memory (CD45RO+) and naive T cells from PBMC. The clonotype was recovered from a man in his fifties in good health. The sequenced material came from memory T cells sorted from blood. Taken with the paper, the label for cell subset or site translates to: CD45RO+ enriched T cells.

The CDR3 loop reads CASSLAQGSYNEQFF. The DNA reads TGTGCCAGCAGCTTAGCACAAGGCTCCTACAATGAGCAGTTCTTC. The sequence links TRBV7-2 to TRBJ2-1; confidence is insufficient to name the D gene. According to the germline V gene, CDR1 reads SGHTA and CDR2 reads FQGNSA. The CDR3 sequence holds 15 residues, the cysteine and phenylalanine included. Only CDR3 DNA is held: 45 bases, read in frame from base 1. V gives up 0 bases and J gives up 0 bases, and the segment between their germline ends measures 6 bases.